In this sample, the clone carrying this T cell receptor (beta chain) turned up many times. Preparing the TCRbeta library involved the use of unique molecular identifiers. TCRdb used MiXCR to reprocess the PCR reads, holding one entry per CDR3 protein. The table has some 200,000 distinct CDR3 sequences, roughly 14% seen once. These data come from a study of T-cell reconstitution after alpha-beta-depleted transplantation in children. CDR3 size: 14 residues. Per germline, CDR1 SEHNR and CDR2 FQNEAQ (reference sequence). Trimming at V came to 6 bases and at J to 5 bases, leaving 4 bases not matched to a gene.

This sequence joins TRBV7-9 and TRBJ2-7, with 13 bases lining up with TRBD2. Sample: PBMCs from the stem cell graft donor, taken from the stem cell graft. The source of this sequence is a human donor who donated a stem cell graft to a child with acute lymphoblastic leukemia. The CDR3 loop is CASRRLAGGHEQYF. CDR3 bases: TGTGCCAGCAGGCGACTAGCGGGAGGCCACGAGCAGTACTTC.